The rows below give T cell receptor beta chains drawn from one sample of a study of blood T cell repertoires in COVID-19. TCRdb's copy holds only in-frame clones and misses some; the assay was immunoSEQ multiplex PCR. This sample yields roughly 260,000 clones, of which around 90% are seen a single time; roughly 3.7% belongs to the top ten. The specimen was peripheral blood. These receptors originate from a woman between 35 and 50 years old with acute or convalescent COVID-19. Each CDR3 is given with its conserved first and last residue. D genes are given only for firm matches. Only some rows state a clone size, as once, few, many or a class for expanded clones.

clone_size | j_call | v_call | d_call | cdr3_length | cdr3_nt | cdr3_aa
NA | TRBJ2-5 | TRBV11-2 | TRBD1 | 14 | TGTGCCAGCAGCTGGGACAGGGGGCTGGAGACCCAGTACTTC | CASSWDRGLETQYF
NA | TRBJ1-2 | TRBV19 | TRBD1 | 15 | TGTGCCAGCTCCCACTGGGACAGAGGCCTCTATGGCTACACCTTC | CASSHWDRGLYGYTF
NA | TRBJ2-3 | TRBV3-1/TRBV3-2 | TRBD2 | 16 | TGTGCCAGCAGCCCCCTGCCAGGGAGGGACACAGATACGCAGTATTTT | CASSPLPGRDTDTQYF
NA | TRBJ1-1 | TRBV6-6 | NA | 14 | TGTGCCAGCAGGACGGACAGCAGGAACACTGAAGCTTTCTTT | CASRTDSRNTEAFF
NA | TRBJ2-3 | TRBV18 | TRBD1 | 18 | TGTGCCAGCTCACCGAGACCGGGACAGTCTCACAGCACAGATACGCAGTATTTT | CASSPRPGQSHSTDTQYF
NA | TRBJ2-3 | TRBV18 | NA | 18 | TGTGCCAGCTCACCACCGTCACGTGTGCTGGGCTCCACAGATACGCAGTATTTT | CASSPPSRVLGSTDTQYF
NA | TRBJ2-2 | TRBV27 | NA | 16 | TGTGCCAGCAACCCCCTTGGCTGGGAGGAGGTCGGGGAGCTGTTTTTT | CASNPLGWEEVGELFF
NA | TRBJ1-2 | TRBV15 | TRBD1 | 16 | TGTGCCACCAGCAGACACCGGGACAGAGTTAACTATGGCTACACCTTC | CATSRHRDRVNYGYTF
NA | TRBJ1-1 | TRBV5-1 | NA | 14 | TGCGCCAGCAGCTTAACAGGATTGAACACTGAAGCTTTCTTT | CASSLTGLNTEAFF
NA | TRBJ1-1 | TRBV27 | TRBD1 | 14 | TGTGCCAGCAGTTTGGACAGGGGGGCCGGTGAAGCTTTCTTT | CASSLDRGAGEAFF
NA | TRBJ2-2 | TRBV9 | NA | 14 | TGTGCCAGCAGCGTAGGAACGGTCACCGGGGAGCTGTTTTTT | CASSVGTVTGELFF
few | TRBJ1-3 | TRBV7-6 | TRBD1 | 15 | TGTGCCAGCAGCTTAGATGGGACAGACGGAAACACCATATATTTT | CASSLDGTDGNTIYF
NA | TRBJ2-3 | TRBV6-6 | NA | 16 | TGTGCCAGCAGTTACGGGTTTGGGGGGAGCACAGATACGCAGTATTTT | CASSYGFGGSTDTQYF
NA | TRBJ1-1 | TRBV6-5 | NA | 16 | TGTGCCAGCAGTTACCGACGAGGACAGCTGAACACTGAAGCTTTCTTT | CASSYRRGQLNTEAFF
NA | TRBJ1-1 | TRBV10-1 | TRBD1 | 16 | TGCGCCAGCAGTGAGTCTGGGACAGGGGTGAACACTGAAGCTTTCTTT | CASSESGTGVNTEAFF
NA | TRBJ2-5 | TRBV18 | NA | 15 | TGTGCCAGCTCACCACCGGCAAAAACACAAGAGACCCAGTACTTC | CASSPPAKTQETQYF
once | TRBJ2-1 | TRBV6-5 | NA | 15 | TGTGCCAGCAGTTACTCGAGATCCTCCTACAATGAGCAGTTCTTC | CASSYSRSSYNEQFF
NA | TRBJ1-2 | TRBV30 | NA | 14 | TGTGCCTGGTCTCAACAGGGCCTTCTCTATGGCTACACCTTC | CAWSQQGLLYGYTF
NA | TRBJ2-1 | TRBV11-2 | TRBD1 | 15 | TGTGCCAGCAGCTCCTATTCAGGGGGAATCAATGAGCAGTTCTTC | CASSSYSGGINEQFF
NA | TRBJ1-4 | TRBV6-6 | TRBD1 | 16 | TGTGCCAGCAGTTTTCCGGCGACAGGGTTAAATGAAAAACTGTTTTTT | CASSFPATGLNEKLFF
NA | TRBJ2-3 | TRBV10-1 | NA | 14 | TGCGCCAGCAGCCTAACAGGGTCTACAGATACGCAGTATTTT | CASSLTGSTDTQYF
NA | TRBJ2-3 | TRBV24-1 | NA | 16 | TGTGCCACCAGTGACCCTACAGTTTCTAGCACAGATACGCAGTATTTT | CATSDPTVSSTDTQYF
NA | TRBJ1-2 | TRBV15 | NA | 16 | TGTGCCACCTCCGGGGGGGGGCGGCTTATTCGGTATGGCTACACCTTC | CATSGGGRLIRYGYTF
NA | TRBJ1-1 | TRBV5-1 | NA | 15 | TGCGCCAGCAGCTTGGTCCTGGCACGTCGGGCTGAAGCTTTCTTT | CASSLVLARRAEAFF
NA | TRBJ1-2 | TRBV29-1 | NA | 14 | TGCAGCGTCCTAGCCTGGACTCCCGAGCCTGGCTACACCTTC | CSVLAWTPEPGYTF
once | TRBJ2-1 | TRBV13 | NA | 17 | TGTGCCAGCAGCCTCGTGGCAGGGGATTTTTCGAGCAATGAGCAGTTCTTC | CASSLVAGDFSSNEQFF
NA | TRBJ1-4 | TRBV14 | TRBD1 | 16 | TGTGCCAGCAGCCTTCGGGACAGCACAATAAATGAAAAACTGTTTTTT | CASSLRDSTINEKLFF
NA | TRBJ2-5 | TRBV11-1 | NA | 13 | TGTGCCAGCAGCCCCGGGAATAGAGAGACCCAGTACTTC | CASSPGNRETQYF
NA | TRBJ1-2 | TRBV14 | TRBD1 | 15 | TGTGCCAGCAGCCGAGAAACAGGGGGCGCGGGTGGCTACACCTTC | CASSRETGGAGGYTF
NA | TRBJ2-5 | TRBV2 | TRBD2 | 17 | TGTGCCAGCAGTTCTGGGACTAGCGGGGCTTATCAAGAGACCCAGTACTTC | CASSSGTSGAYQETQYF
NA | TRBJ1-2 | TRBV10-3 | NA | 11 | TGTGCCATCAGTGCCGGGAATGGCTACACCTTC | CAISAGNGYTF
NA | TRBJ2-1 | TRBV4-2 | NA | 15 | TGTGCCAGCAGCCAAGATGTAGGAGTTTGGAATGAGCAGTTCTTC | CASSQDVGVWNEQFF
NA | TRBJ1-4 | TRBV27 | NA | 14 | TGTGCCAGCAGTTTAGGGCGGGGTAATGAAAAACTGTTTTTT | CASSLGRGNEKLFF
NA | TRBJ1-5 | TRBV10-3 | NA | 13 | TGTGCCATCAGCTCGGGGGAGGATCAGCCCCAGCATTTT | CAISSGEDQPQHF
NA | TRBJ1-2 | TRBV4-2 | TRBD1 | 13 | TGTGCCAGCAGCCTCGACAGGGGGCATGGCTACACCTTC | CASSLDRGHGYTF
once | TRBJ1-1 | TRBV28 | NA | 12 | TGTGCCAGCAGTTTATGGCCAGGGGTGGCTTTCTTT | CASSLWPGVAFF
NA | TRBJ1-6 | TRBV2 | NA | 15 | TGTGCCAGCAGTGAAGCAGGGGGGGCTATTTCACCCCTCCACTTT | CASSEAGGAISPLHF
few | TRBJ2-3 | TRBV19 | TRBD2 | 14 | TGTGCCAGTACTCGAGGGACTAGCGGAGATACGCAGTATTTT | CASTRGTSGDTQYF
NA | TRBJ1-1 | TRBV2 | TRBD1 | 15 | TGTGCCAGCAGTGAAGGGGGGACAGGGAGTCGTGTAGCTTTCTTT | CASSEGGTGSRVAFF
NA | TRBJ1-2 | TRBV10-3 | TRBD1 | 16 | TGTGCCATCAGTGCCGTCACAGGGGTGTTAACCTATGGCTACACCTTC | CAISAVTGVLTYGYTF
NA | TRBJ1-6 | TRBV12-3/TRBV12-4 | TRBD1 | 12 | TGTGCCACAAACAGGGGCAATTCACCCCTCCACTTT | CATNRGNSPLHF
once | TRBJ1-5 | TRBV6-5 | NA | 14 | TGTGCCACGGCGGGGAGGGGGGAAATGGAGCCCCAGCATTTT | CATAGRGEMEPQHF
NA | TRBJ1-6 | TRBV7-8 | NA | 16 | TGTGCCAGCAGCTTAGGGGGGGGAGGGCTGGCTTCACCCCTCCACTTT | CASSLGGGGLASPLHF
NA | TRBJ1-3 | TRBV14 | TRBD1 | 16 | TGTGCCAGCAGCCCACTTCGGGACAGGGTTCGGAACACCATATATTTT | CASSPLRDRVRNTIYF
NA | TRBJ2-5 | TRBV15 | TRBD2 | 16 | TGTGCCACCAGCAGAGGAAGCGGGGGTGACCAAGAGACCCAGTACTTC | CATSRGSGGDQETQYF